The entry below gives a single TCR beta chain sequence along with its context. Its antigen is currently unknown. This CDR3 comprises 15 residues. CDR1 and CDR2 (germline): LGHNA, YSLEER. The V end lost 0 bases, the J end lost 3 bases, and 10 bases lay between the germline ends. This entry comes from a study of graft-versus-host responses after intestinal transplantation. About the research overall: As for transplant type, recipients had multivisceral, liver-intestinal, or isolated intestinal grafts. Tacrolimus and steroids were given for around 3 years to all recipients after anti-thymocyte globulin induction.

Study-level findings and limits: GvH clones were identified in recipient marrow, with some first appearing in ileum or blood.

Assay: immunoSEQ multiplex PCR; the TCRdb copy retains only in-frame clones and omits some. The table shows 90,000 to 95,000 clones, with 91% occurring only once. The genes are TRBV4-3 and TRBJ2-3; the D gene is possibly TRBD1 (6 bases). The material sequenced was unstimulated CD8+ T cells sorted from spleen or lymph node cells, taken before intestinal transplant. This TCR came from a human donor who received an intestinal transplant. CDR3 sequence (DNA): TGCGCCAGCAGCCAAGATAACAGGGAAACAGATACGCAGTATTTT. This translates into CASSQDNRETDTQYF.